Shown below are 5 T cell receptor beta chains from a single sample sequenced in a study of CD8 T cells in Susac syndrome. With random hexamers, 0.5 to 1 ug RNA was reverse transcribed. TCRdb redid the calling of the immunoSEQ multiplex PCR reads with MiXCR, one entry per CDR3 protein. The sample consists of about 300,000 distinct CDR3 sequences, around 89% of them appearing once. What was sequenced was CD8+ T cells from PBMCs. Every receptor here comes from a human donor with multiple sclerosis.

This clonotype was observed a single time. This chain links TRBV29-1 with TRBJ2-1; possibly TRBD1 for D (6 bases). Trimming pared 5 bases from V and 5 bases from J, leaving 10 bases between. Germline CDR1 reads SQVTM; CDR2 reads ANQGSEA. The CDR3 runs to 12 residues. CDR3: CSVPQGHNEQFF. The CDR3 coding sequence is TGCAGCGTTCCACAGGGTCACAATGAGCAGTTCTTC.

CDR3: CASSPTGWPPEAFF. CDR3 in DNA: TGTGCCAGCAGCCCCACAGGGTGGCCTCCTGAAGCTTTCTTT. The V and J genes are TRBV12-3 or TRBV12-4 and TRBJ1-1, with D possibly matching TRBD1 (6 bases). V lost 6 bases and J lost 6, with 17 bases in between. The length of the CDR3 is 14 residues.

The CDR3 protein is CASSQEVTGLGQFF. The DNA for the CDR3 is TGTGCCAGCAGCCAAGAAGTGACAGGGCTAGGGCAGTTCTTC. The gene calls are TRBV4-2 and TRBJ2-1; 7 bases line up with TRBD1. The CDR3 loop spans 14 amino acids. Germline-derived CDR1 and CDR2 are LGHNA and YNFKEQ. V was pared by 0 bases and J by 12 bases, with 8 bases of the junction left unmatched.

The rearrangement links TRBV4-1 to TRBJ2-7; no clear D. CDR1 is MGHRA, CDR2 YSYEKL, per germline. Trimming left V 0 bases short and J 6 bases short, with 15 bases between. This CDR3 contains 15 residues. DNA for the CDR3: TGCGCCAGCAGCCAAGATCTCACCCGATCCGGCGAGCAGTACTTC. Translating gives CASSQDLTRSGEQYF.

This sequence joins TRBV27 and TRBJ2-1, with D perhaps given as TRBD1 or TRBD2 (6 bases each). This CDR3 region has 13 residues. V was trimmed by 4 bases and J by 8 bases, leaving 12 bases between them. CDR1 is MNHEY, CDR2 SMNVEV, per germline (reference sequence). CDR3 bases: TGTGCCAGCAGTTGGGTGGGGGGCCATGAGCAGTTCTTC. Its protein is CASSWVGGHEQFF.